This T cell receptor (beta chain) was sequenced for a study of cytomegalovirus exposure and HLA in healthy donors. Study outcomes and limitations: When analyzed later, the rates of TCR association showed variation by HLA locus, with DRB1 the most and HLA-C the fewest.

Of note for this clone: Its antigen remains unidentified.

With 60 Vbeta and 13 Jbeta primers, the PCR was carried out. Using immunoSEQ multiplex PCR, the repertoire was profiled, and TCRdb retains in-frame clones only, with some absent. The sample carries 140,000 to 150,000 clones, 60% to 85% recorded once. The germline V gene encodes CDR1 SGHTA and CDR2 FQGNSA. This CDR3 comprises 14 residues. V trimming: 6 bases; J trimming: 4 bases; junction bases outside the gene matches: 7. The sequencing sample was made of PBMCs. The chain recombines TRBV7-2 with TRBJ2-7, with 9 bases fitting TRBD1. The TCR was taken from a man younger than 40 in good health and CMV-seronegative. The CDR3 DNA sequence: TGTGCCAGCAGGGGTGGGACAGGGAAGTACGAGCAGTACTTC. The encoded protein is CASRGGTGKYEQYF.